This TCR beta chain was documented in a study of T cell responses to AZD1222 COVID-19 vaccine. General study results and limits: Most donors were white British, females outnumbered males, and clonal diversity was possibly underestimated. Only a handful of people who got AZD1222 tested seropositive at baseline. Spike-specific TCR breadth rose after two AZD1222 doses, and depth rose as well.

TCRdb's table, derived via immunoSEQ multiplex PCR, lists solely in-frame clones and lacks some. The data contain about 94,000 clones, roughly 85% of them singletons. Comment on this clone: Its antigen is not known.

Trimming took off 7 bases at V and 3 bases at J, with 13 bases between the two ends. From germline, CDR1 is MNHEY and CDR2 SMNVEV (reference sequence). The CDR3 is made up of 13 amino acids. The material was peripheral blood, obtained 28 days after the second AZD1222 dose. The TCR was taken from an adult who received the AZD1222 COVID-19 vaccine. The V gene is TRBV27, the J gene TRBJ2-7; D is perhaps TRBD1 or TRBD2 (5 bases each). DNA of the CDR3: TGTGCCAGCAACCGGGCAGGGAGCTACGAGCAGTACTTC. Translation gives CASNRAGSYEQYF.